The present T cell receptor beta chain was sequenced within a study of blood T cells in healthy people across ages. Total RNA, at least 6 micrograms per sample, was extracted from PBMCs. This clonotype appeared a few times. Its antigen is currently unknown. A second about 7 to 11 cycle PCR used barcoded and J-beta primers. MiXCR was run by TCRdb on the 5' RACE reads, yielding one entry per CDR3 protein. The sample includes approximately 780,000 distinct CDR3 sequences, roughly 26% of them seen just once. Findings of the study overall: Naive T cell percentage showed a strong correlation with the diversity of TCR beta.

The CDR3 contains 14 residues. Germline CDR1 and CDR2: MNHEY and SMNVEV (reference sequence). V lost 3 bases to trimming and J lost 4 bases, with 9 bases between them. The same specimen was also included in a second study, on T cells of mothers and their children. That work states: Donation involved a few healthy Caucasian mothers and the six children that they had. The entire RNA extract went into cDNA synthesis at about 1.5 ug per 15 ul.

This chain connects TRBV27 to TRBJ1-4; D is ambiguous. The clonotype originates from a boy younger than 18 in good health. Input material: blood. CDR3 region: CASSFRARNEKLFF. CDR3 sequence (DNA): TGTGCCAGCAGTTTTCGAGCTCGTAATGAAAAACTGTTTTTT.